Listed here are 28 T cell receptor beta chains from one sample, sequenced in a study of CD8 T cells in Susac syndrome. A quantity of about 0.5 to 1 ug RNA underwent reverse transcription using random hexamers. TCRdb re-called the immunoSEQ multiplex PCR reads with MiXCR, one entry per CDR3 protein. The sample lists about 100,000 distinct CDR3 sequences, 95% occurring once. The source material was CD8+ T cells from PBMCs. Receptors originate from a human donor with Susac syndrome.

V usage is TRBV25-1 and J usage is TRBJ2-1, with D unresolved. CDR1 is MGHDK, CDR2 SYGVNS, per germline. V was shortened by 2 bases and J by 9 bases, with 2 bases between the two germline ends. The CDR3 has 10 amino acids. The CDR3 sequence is CASSEAEQFF. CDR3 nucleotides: TGTGCCAGCAGTGAAGCTGAGCAGTTCTTC.

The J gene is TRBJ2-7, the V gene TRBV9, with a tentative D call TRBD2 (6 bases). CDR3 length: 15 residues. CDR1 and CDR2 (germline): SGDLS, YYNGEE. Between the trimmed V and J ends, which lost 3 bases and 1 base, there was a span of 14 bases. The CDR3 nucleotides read TGTGCCAGCAGCGCGGGGACTGCGGGTTCCTACGAGCAGTACTTC. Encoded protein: CASSAGTAGSYEQYF.

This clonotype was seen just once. CDR3 DNA: TGCAGCGTTGGGGGGGCGCATGGCTACACCTTC. It is translated as CSVGGAHGYTF. The chain uses TRBV29-1 and TRBJ1-2; weak D call: TRBD1 (6 bases). Trimming took 4 bases from V and 6 from J, leaving 9 bases between them. Germline CDR1 is SQVTM and CDR2 is ANQGSEA. The CDR3 consists of 11 residues.

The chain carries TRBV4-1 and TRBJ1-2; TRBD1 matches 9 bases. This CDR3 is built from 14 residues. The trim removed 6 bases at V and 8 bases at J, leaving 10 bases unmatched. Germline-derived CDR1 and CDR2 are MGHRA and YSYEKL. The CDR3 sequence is CASRIPGQGRGYTF. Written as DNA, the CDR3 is TGCGCCAGCAGGATACCGGGACAGGGAAGGGGCTACACCTTC.

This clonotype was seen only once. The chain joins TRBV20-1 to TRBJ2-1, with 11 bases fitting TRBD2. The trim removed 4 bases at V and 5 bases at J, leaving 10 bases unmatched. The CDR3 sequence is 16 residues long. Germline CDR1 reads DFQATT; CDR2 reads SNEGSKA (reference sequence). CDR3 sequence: CSATSGTSGNHNEQFF. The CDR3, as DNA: TGCAGTGCTACCTCCGGGACTAGCGGTAATCACAATGAGCAGTTCTTC.

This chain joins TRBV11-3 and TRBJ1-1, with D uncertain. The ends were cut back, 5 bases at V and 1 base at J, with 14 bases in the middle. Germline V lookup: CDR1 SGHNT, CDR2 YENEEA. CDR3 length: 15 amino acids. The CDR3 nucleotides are TGTGCCAGCAGCCCCAAGGCGGCCCAGAACACTGAAGCTTTCTTT. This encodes CASSPKAAQNTEAFF.

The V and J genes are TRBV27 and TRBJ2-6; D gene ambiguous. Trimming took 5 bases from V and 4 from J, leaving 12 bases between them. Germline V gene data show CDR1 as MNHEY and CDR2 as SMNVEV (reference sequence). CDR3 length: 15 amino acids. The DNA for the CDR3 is TGTGCCAGCAGTGCACCCCTGGGGGGGGCCAACGTCCTGACTTTC. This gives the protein CASSAPLGGANVLTF. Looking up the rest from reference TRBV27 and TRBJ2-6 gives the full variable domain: EAQVTQNPRYLITVTGKKLTVTCSQNMNHEYMSWYRQDPGLGLRQIYYSMNVEVTDKGDVPEGYKVSRKEKRNFPLILESPSPNQTSLYFCASSAPLGGANVLTFGAGSRLTVL.

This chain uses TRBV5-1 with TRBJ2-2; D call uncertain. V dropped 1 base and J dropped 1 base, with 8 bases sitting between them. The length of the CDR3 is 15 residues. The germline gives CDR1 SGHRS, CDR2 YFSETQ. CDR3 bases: TGCGCCAGCAGCTTGCCAGCCGGGAACACCGGGGAGCTGTTTTTT. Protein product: CASSLPAGNTGELFF.

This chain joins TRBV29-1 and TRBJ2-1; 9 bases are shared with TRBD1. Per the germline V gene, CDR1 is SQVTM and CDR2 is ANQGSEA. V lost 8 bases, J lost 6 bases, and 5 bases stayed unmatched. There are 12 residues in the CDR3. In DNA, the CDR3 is TGCAGCTATAACAGGGGGCCCAATGAGCAGTTCTTC. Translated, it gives CSYNRGPNEQFF.

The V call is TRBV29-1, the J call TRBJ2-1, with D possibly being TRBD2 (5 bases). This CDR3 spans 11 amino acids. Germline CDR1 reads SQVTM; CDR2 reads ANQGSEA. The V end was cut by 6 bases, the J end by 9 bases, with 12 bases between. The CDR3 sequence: CSVPDRGEQFF. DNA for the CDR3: TGCAGCGTACCCGACCGGGGTGAGCAGTTCTTC.

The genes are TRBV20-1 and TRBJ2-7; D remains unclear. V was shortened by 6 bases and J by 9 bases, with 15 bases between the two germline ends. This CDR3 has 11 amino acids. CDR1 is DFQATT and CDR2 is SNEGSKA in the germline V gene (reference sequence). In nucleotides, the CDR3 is TGCAGTGCCCCGGAAAGTACGAGGCAGTACTTC. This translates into CSAPESTRQYF.

The CDR3 coding sequence is TGTGCCAGCAGCTTGACCCCCAGAGAGCAGTACTTC. Translating it yields CASSLTPREQYF. The V gene is TRBV13, the J gene TRBJ2-7; D unresolved. The germline CDR1 and CDR2 sequences are PRHDT and FYEKMQ (reference sequence). V lost 3 bases and J lost 7, with 10 bases in between. This CDR3 is built from 12 residues.

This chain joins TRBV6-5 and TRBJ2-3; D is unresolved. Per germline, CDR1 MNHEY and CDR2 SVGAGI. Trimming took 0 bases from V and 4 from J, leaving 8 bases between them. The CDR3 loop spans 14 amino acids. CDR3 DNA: TGTGCCAGCAGTTACTCGAGTAGGTCAGATACGCAGTATTTT. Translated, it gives CASSYSSRSDTQYF.

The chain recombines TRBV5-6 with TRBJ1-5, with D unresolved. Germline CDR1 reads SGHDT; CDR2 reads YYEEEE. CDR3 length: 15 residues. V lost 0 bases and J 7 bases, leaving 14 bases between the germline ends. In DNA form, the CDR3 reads TGTGCCAGCAGCTTGGGGGAGGGTCCCGGACAGCCCCAGCATTTT. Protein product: CASSLGEGPGQPQHF.

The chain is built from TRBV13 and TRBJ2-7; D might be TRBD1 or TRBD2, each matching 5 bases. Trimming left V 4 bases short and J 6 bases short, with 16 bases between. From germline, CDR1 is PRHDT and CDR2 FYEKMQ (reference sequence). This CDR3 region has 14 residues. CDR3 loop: CASSSGPSPSEQYF. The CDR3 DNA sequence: TGTGCCAGCAGCTCGGGACCCTCTCCGAGCGAGCAGTACTTC.

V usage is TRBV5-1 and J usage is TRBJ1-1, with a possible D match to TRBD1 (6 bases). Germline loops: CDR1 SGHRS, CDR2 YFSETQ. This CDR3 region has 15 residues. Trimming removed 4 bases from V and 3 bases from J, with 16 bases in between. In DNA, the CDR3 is TGCGCCAGCAGCCAGGGGACTGCGAGGGACACTGAAGCTTTCTTT. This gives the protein CASSQGTARDTEAFF.

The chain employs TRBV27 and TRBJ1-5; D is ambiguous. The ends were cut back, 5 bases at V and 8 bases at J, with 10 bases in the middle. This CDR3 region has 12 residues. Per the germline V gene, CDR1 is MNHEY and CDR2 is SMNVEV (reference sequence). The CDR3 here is CASSEGSEPQHF. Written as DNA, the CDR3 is TGTGCCAGCAGTGAAGGGTCGGAGCCCCAGCATTTT.

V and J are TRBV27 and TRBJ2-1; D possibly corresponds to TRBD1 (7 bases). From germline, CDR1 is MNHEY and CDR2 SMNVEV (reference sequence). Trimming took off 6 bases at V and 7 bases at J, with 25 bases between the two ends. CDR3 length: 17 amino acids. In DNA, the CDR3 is TGTGCCAGCAGCCCCGGAGGCGGGACAGCGCTAGGTAATGAGCAGTTCTTC. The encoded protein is CASSPGGGTALGNEQFF.

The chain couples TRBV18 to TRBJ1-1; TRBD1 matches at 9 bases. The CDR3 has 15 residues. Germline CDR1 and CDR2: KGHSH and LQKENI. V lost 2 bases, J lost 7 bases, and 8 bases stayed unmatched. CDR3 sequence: CASSPGTGTPGEAFF. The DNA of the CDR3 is TGTGCCAGCTCACCAGGGACAGGGACGCCCGGTGAAGCTTTCTTT.

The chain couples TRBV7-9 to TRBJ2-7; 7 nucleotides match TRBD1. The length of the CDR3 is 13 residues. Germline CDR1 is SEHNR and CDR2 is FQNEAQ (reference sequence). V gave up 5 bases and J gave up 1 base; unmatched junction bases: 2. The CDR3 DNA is TGTGCCAGCAGCGAGACAGGGTCCTACGAGCAGTACTTC. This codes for CASSETGSYEQYF.

The CDR3 spells CASSPGGGAPLHF. Here the CDR3 DNA reads TGTGCCAGCAGCCCCGGTGGGGGAGCACCCCTCCACTTT. The rearrangement uses TRBV9 and TRBJ1-6, with D possibly being TRBD1 (5 bases). The CDR3 extends over 13 amino acids. Looked up from germline, CDR1 is SGDLS and CDR2 is YYNGEE. Trimming removed 4 bases from V and 11 bases from J, with 13 bases in between.

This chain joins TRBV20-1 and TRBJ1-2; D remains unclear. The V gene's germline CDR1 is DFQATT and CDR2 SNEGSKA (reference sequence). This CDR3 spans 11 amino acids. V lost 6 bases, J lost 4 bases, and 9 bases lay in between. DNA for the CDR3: TGCAGTGCCTACACGTTCTATGGCTACACCTTC. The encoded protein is CSAYTFYGYTF.

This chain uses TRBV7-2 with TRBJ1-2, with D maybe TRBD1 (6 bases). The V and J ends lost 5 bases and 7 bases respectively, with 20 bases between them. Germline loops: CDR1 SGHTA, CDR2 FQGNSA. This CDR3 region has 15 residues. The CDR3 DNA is TGTGCCAGCAGCCCGAGGCTCGGTACAGGGATTGGCTACACCTTC. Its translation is CASSPRLGTGIGYTF.

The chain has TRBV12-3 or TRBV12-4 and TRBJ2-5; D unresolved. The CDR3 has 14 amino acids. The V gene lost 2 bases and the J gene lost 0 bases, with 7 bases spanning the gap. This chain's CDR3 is CASSLRLYQETQYF. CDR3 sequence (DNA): TGTGCCAGCAGTTTACGCCTATACCAAGAGACCCAGTACTTC.

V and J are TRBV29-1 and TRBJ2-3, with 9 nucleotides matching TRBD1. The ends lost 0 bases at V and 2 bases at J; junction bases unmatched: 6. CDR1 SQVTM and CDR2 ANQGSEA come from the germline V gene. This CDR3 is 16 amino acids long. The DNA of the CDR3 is TGCAGCGTTGAAGATCCGGGACAGGGCCTCACAGATACGCAGTATTTT. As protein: CSVEDPGQGLTDTQYF.

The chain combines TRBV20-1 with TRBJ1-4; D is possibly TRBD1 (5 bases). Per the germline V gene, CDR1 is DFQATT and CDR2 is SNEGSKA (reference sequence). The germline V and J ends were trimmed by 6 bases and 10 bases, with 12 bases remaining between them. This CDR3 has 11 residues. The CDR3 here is CSAQGEGKLFF. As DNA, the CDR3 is TGCAGTGCCCAGGGTGAGGGAAAACTGTTTTTT.

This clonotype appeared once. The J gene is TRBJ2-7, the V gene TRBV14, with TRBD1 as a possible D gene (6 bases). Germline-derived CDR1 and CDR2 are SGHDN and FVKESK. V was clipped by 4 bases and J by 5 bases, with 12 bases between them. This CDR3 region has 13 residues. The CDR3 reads CASSLQGNNEQYF. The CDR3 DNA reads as TGTGCCAGCAGCCTACAGGGCAATAACGAGCAGTACTTC.

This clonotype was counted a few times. Here the CDR3 DNA reads TGTGCCAGCAGTTGGGACTCCTACAATGAGCAGTTCTTC. Translating it yields CASSWDSYNEQFF. The V and J genes are TRBV6-2 or TRBV6-3 and TRBJ2-1; D is unclear. Germline V gene sequence: CDR1 MNHEY, CDR2 SVGEGT. Trimming removed 4 bases at V and 0 bases at J, with 4 bases between. This CDR3 has 13 amino acids.